The next 20 T cell receptor beta chains were all read from a single sample in a study of shared clonotypes between healthy human individuals. Libraries were prepared by immunoSEQ multiplex PCR; TCRdb keeps only in-frame clonotypes and omits some of them. The profile shows about 560,000 clones, around 76% of them singletons. The sample taken for sequencing was PBMCs. All receptors derive from a woman aged 40 to 49 in good health. Some clones in this sample may be carry-over from other donors' samples.

The chain carries TRBV30 and TRBJ2-5; no definite D call. CDR1 and CDR2 from the germline V gene are GTSNPN and SVGIG (reference sequence). CDR3 length: 13 amino acids. Trimming took 2 bases from V and 5 from J, leaving 12 bases between them. In DNA form, the CDR3 reads TGTGCCTGGAGTTTAGGTGGTTACGAGACCCAGTACTTC. This translates into CAWSLGGYETQYF.

The genes are TRBV9 and TRBJ2-7, with TRBD1 identical over 7 bases. V lost 3 bases and J lost 4; bases outside the gene matches: 10. Germline V gene lookup returns CDR1 SGDLS and CDR2 YYNGEE. The CDR3 is 15 amino acids. DNA for the CDR3: TGTGCCAGCAGCGAGAGGACAGGTGTCGCTTACGAGCAGTACTTC. Translated: CASSERTGVAYEQYF.

The V gene is TRBV11-2, the J gene TRBJ2-5, with D tentatively TRBD2 (5 bases). Germline loops: CDR1 SGHAT, CDR2 FQNNGV. There are 12 residues in the CDR3. V was trimmed by 8 bases and J by 3 bases, leaving 10 bases between them. In DNA, the CDR3 is TGTGCCAGCCATGAGGGAGAAGAGACCCAGTACTTC. Its protein is CASHEGEETQYF.

The chain joins TRBV30 to TRBJ2-7; 8 nucleotides align to TRBD2. Unmatched junction bases numbered 11, after V lost 5 bases and J lost 5 bases. Germline assignment: CDR1 GTSNPN and CDR2 SVGIG (reference sequence). The length of the CDR3 is 14 residues. This CDR3 reads CAWGGREGRNEQYF. CDR3 nucleotides: TGTGCCTGGGGGGGACGGGAGGGCCGCAACGAGCAGTACTTC. The entire variable domain, with the rest obtained from reference TRBV30 and TRBJ2-7, is as follows: SQTIHQWPATLVQPVGSPLSLECTVEGTSNPNLYWYRQAAGRGLQLLFYSVGIGQISSEVPQNLSASRPQDRQFILSSKKLLLSDSGFYLCAWGGREGRNEQYFGPGTRLTVT.

About this clone: In the same sample, other DNA sequences code for this CDR3. This chain connects TRBV5-1 to TRBJ2-7, with TRBD1 identical over 7 bases. CDR3 length: 13 residues. The V gene end was trimmed by 4 bases and the J gene end by 2 bases; junction bases not matched to a gene: 3. CDR1 and CDR2 from the germline V gene are SGHRS and YFSETQ. The CDR3 sequence is CASSLTGPYEQYF. The CDR3, as DNA: TGCGCCAGCAGCCTGACAGGGCCCTACGAGCAGTACTTC.

The rearrangement uses TRBV15 and TRBJ1-2; D is perhaps TRBD1 (5 bases). From germline, CDR1 is LNHNV and CDR2 YYDKDF (reference sequence). With 3 bases removed from V and 8 bases from J, the gap between germline ends came to 31 bases. The CDR3 sequence is 19 residues long. The CDR3 reads CATSREVEGTETYTWGYTF. In nucleotides, the CDR3 is TGTGCCACCAGCAGGGAGGTAGAGGGGACGGAGACCTACACTTGGGGCTACACCTTC.

The gene calls are TRBV29-1 and TRBJ2-3; 8 nucleotides agree with TRBD2. Germline V gene sequence: CDR1 SQVTM, CDR2 ANQGSEA. After removal of 8 bases from V and 0 bases from J, the junction contained 13 bases not matched to a gene. The CDR3 contains 16 residues. The CDR3 sequence: CSTAPTSGTSTDTQYF. The CDR3 DNA reads as TGCAGCACTGCCCCAACTAGCGGTACTAGCACAGATACGCAGTATTTT.

The CDR3 DNA follows: TGTGCCAGCAGCCAATTGGGGACAGGGATCACTGAAGCTTTCTTT. Amino acids: CASSQLGTGITEAFF. The chain employs TRBV14 and TRBJ1-1; TRBD1 matches at 9 bases. CDR1 and CDR2 from the germline V gene are SGHDN and FVKESK. This CDR3 has 15 residues. After removal of 2 bases from V and 4 bases from J, the junction contained 5 bases not matched to a gene. The full variable domain, in which reference TRBV14 and TRBJ1-1 provide the parts outside the CDR3, is EAGVTQFPSHSVIEKGQTVTLRCDPISGHDNLYWYRRVMGKEIKFLLHFVKESKQDESGMPNNRFLAERTGGTYSTLKVQPAELEDSGVYFCASSQLGTGITEAFFGQGTRLTVV.

The chain is built from TRBV27 and TRBJ2-7; possibly TRBD1 for D (6 bases). V was cut by 6 bases and J by 2 bases, with 11 bases left in between. The CDR3 covers 13 residues. Per the germline V gene, CDR1 is MNHEY and CDR2 is SMNVEV (reference sequence). As DNA, the CDR3 is TGTGCCAGCAGCTCGGACAGCCCCTACGAGCAGTACTTC. Protein sequence: CASSSDSPYEQYF.

The gene calls are TRBV7-9 and TRBJ2-7; TRBD2 matches at 8 bases. Trimming cost V 6 bases and J 3 bases; bases outside gene matches: 1. The V gene's germline CDR1 is SEHNR and CDR2 FQNEAQ (reference sequence). The CDR3 spans 12 residues. The CDR3 region is CASRLADYEQYF. Written as DNA, the CDR3 is TGTGCCAGCAGACTAGCGGACTACGAGCAGTACTTC.

On this clone itself: A far larger clone is one base from this, pointing to a likely read error. The chain combines TRBV29-1 with TRBJ1-1, with TRBD1 matching 7 bases. Germline V gene data show CDR1 as SQVTM and CDR2 as ANQGSEA. The length of the CDR3 is 12 residues. CDR3 nucleotides: TGCAGCATTGACAGGGCTCTCACTGAAGCTTTCTTT. Its translation is CSIDRALTEAFF.

This clone was recorded once. V gene TRBV28 combines with J gene TRBJ1-4, with D unresolved. This CDR3 contains 12 residues. Trimming pared 5 bases from V and 8 bases from J, leaving 9 bases between. Germline CDR1 is MDHEN and CDR2 is SYDVKM. DNA for the CDR3: TGTGCCAGCAGTGCCACAAGCGAAAAACTGTTTTTT. Protein sequence: CASSATSEKLFF.

The chain joins TRBV19 to TRBJ2-3; possibly TRBD2 for D (6 bases). Germline V gene lookup returns CDR1 LNHDA and CDR2 SQIVND (reference sequence). V was shortened by 5 bases and J by 1 base, with 19 bases between the two germline ends. The CDR3 is 17 amino acids. The DNA of the CDR3 is TGTGCCAGTAGTTCCGGAGGGATGGGGATGGGCACAGATACGCAGTATTTT. This translates into CASSSGGMGMGTDTQYF.

The V and J genes are TRBV10-3 and TRBJ2-1; 11 nucleotides align to TRBD2. J was trimmed by 6 bases and V by 10 bases; bases with no gene match: 8. The CDR3 totals 14 residues. From germline, CDR1 is ENHRY and CDR2 SYGVKD. The CDR3 coding sequence is TGTGCCACCGGGGCTAGCGGGAGGTCCAATGAGCAGTTCTTC. Translation: CATGASGRSNEQFF.

V usage is TRBV2 and J usage is TRBJ2-2, with a tentative D call TRBD2 (7 bases). V lost 6 bases and J lost 3, with 14 bases in between. The CDR3 runs 15 residues. Germline CDR1 is SNHLY and CDR2 is FYNNEI. In nucleotides, the CDR3 is TGTGCCAGCAGGGGGGGGGACACCCACACCGGGGAGCTGTTTTTT. Translation: CASRGGDTHTGELFF.

Concerning this clone: Other DNA sequences in this sample translate to the same CDR3. The chain has TRBV28 and TRBJ2-1; either TRBD1 or TRBD2 may supply D (6 bases each). CDR1 and CDR2 (germline): MDHEN, SYDVKM. CDR3 length equals 15 residues. V was pared by 3 bases and J by 4 bases, with 13 bases between. The DNA for the CDR3 is TGTGCCAGCAGTTTGAGGAGGGGGGCGTACAATGAGCAGTTCTTC. It translates to CASSLRRGAYNEQFF.

The CDR3 region has the DNA TGTGCCAGCAGTTTAGCCTCCAGGGACATTCAGTACTTC. This gives the protein CASSLASRDIQYF. This chain uses TRBV28 with TRBJ2-4; possible D gene TRBD1, 5 bases. The CDR3 consists of 13 residues. Looked up from germline, CDR1 is MDHEN and CDR2 is SYDVKM. V gave up 2 bases and J gave up 8 bases, with 10 bases separating them.

The V call is TRBV10-3, the J call TRBJ2-2, with a tentative D call TRBD2 (6 bases). Germline V gene lookup returns CDR1 ENHRY and CDR2 SYGVKD. The V end lost 8 bases, the J end lost 7 bases, and 14 bases lay between the germline ends. CDR3 length equals 13 residues. CDR3: CAIGGVYGGELFF. CDR3 nucleotide sequence: TGTGCCATCGGAGGGGTATACGGCGGGGAGCTGTTTTTT.

The V and J genes are TRBV5-5 and TRBJ2-7; D is perhaps TRBD2 (6 bases). The CDR3 has 15 residues. The germline gives CDR1 SGHKS, CDR2 YYEKEE (reference sequence). V was pared by 4 bases and J by 0 bases, with 14 bases between. CDR3 bases: TGTGCCAGCAGCGGAGCAGGGACTGTCTCCTACGAGCAGTACTTC. Its protein is CASSGAGTVSYEQYF.

This chain uses TRBV28 with TRBJ2-7, with a weak D call TRBD1 (6 bases). Germline CDR1 is MDHEN and CDR2 is SYDVKM. Trimming stripped 6 bases from V and 4 bases from J, with 22 bases between. The CDR3 is 16 amino acids. This CDR3 is CASRLGHPGLGYEQYF. CDR3 DNA sequence: TGTGCCAGCAGATTGGGACACCCAGGGTTGGGGTACGAGCAGTACTTC.